Below, 31 T cell receptor beta chains from the same sample are listed, as sequenced in a study of T-cell reconstitution after alpha-beta-depleted transplantation in children. The library targeted TCRbeta and was prepared with unique molecular identifiers. TCRdb analysed the PCR reads with MiXCR anew, one entry per CDR3 protein. Here the sample spans under 300,000 distinct CDR3 sequences, about 9.9% being singletons. This sample comprised peripheral blood, obtained 180 days after TCRalphabeta/CD19-depleted stem cell transplant. All receptors come from a male patient aged 2-15 years who had a stem cell transplant for chronic granulomatous disease, so the T cells may come from the graft donor.

Concerning this clonotype: A much more abundant neighbour one base away suggests this may be a read error. This chain uses TRBV15 with TRBJ2-1; 8 bases agree with TRBD2. The CDR3 runs to 16 residues. V shed 5 bases and J 8 bases; nucleotides not matched to a gene: 14. Germline V CDR1 and CDR2: LNHNV, YYDKDF (reference sequence). The CDR3 bases are TGTGCCACCAGCCCGAGCGGGGGCCCACAGAGGGATGAGCAGTTCTTC. This encodes CATSPSGGPQRDEQFF.

A word on this clonotype: This may arise from a read error, as a much more abundant clone is one base away. The gene calls are TRBV5-5 and TRBJ2-1; 13 positions agree with TRBD2. Germline V gene sequence: CDR1 SGHKS, CDR2 YYEKEE (reference sequence). This CDR3 comprises 15 residues. Germline trimming cut 0 bases from V and 14 bases from J; bases unmatched to any gene: 8. In nucleotides, the CDR3 is TGTGCCAGCAGCTTGGGACTAGCGGGGGGATCCGAGAAGTTCTTC. This translates into CASSLGLAGGSEKFF.

This clonotype was detected ten times or more. This chain connects TRBV11-2 to TRBJ2-1; D gene ambiguous. Trimming took off 0 bases at V and 5 bases at J, with 11 bases between the two ends. The CDR3 spans 15 residues. CDR1 and CDR2 from the germline V gene are SGHAT and FQNNGV. The CDR3: CASSLDIGNHNEQFF. CDR3 bases: TGTGCCAGCAGCTTAGATATAGGGAACCACAATGAGCAGTTCTTC.

In its sample, this clonotype was seen many times. This CDR3 is CASSLAVLPSDTQYF. DNA for the CDR3: TGTGCCAGCAGCTTGGCCGTCCTTCCCTCCGATACGCAGTATTTT. The V gene is TRBV5-5, the J gene TRBJ2-3, with D unresolved. The CDR3 has 15 amino acids. Germline V gives CDR1 SGHKS, CDR2 YYEKEE (reference sequence). Trimming pared 0 bases from V and 6 bases from J, leaving 14 bases between.

Ten or more counts support this clonotype. The V call is TRBV24-1, the J call TRBJ2-3; 12 nucleotides match TRBD2. Germline CDR1 and CDR2: KGHDR and SFDVKD. The ends lost 5 bases at V and 0 bases at J; junction bases unmatched: 14. This CDR3 is built from 20 residues. CDR3 sequence: CATSVADKRTSGTSTDTQYF. CDR3 in DNA: TGTGCCACCAGTGTAGCGGACAAACGGACTAGCGGGACTAGCACAGATACGCAGTATTTT.

This clonotype was detected ten times or more. The chain combines TRBV11-2 with TRBJ2-4; possible D gene TRBD1, 5 bases. Germline V gives CDR1 SGHAT, CDR2 FQNNGV. This CDR3 contains 14 residues. V was trimmed by 0 bases and J by 10 bases, leaving 13 bases between them. The CDR3 reads CASSLEVADRIQYF. DNA of the CDR3: TGTGCCAGCAGCTTAGAGGTCGCTGACAGAATTCAGTACTTC.

Comments on this clonotype: It may be a read error: a sequence one base away is much more abundant. The chain employs TRBV7-2 and TRBJ2-7; D is tentatively TRBD1 or TRBD2 (5 bases each). The CDR3 runs to 14 residues. Germline V gene data show CDR1 as SGHTA and CDR2 as FQGNSA. V was pared by 5 bases and J by 4 bases, with 15 bases between. CDR3 sequence (DNA): TGTGCCAGCAGCATCTCCGGGGCAGGTTACGAGCAGTACTTC. This sequence encodes CASSISGAGYEQYF.

As concerns this clonotype: Compared with germline, one end of the junction differs, possibly owing to a read error. This chain connects TRBV12-3 or TRBV12-4 to TRBJ2-1; D ambiguous. The length of the CDR3 is 13 residues. The CDR3 coding sequence is TGTGCCAGCAGTTTCTCGGGCGGTTGGTCGAAACTCTTC. This encodes CASSFSGGWSKLF.

V gene TRBV11-2 combines with J gene TRBJ2-7; 9 nucleotides line up with TRBD2. Germline V CDR1 and CDR2: SGHAT, FQNNGV. The CDR3 is 15 amino acids. Unmatched junction bases numbered 9, after V lost 5 bases and J lost 4 bases. The CDR3 region is CASSIVSGSGYEQYF. CDR3 coding DNA: TGTGCCAGCAGCATAGTTAGCGGGAGCGGGTACGAGCAGTACTTC. The full variable domain, with the rest looked up from reference TRBV11-2 and TRBJ2-7, is EAGVAQSPRYKIIEKRQSVAFWCNPISGHATLYWYQQILGQGPKLLIQFQNNGVVDDSQLPKDRFSAERLKGVDSTLKIQPAKLEDSAVYLCASSIVSGSGYEQYFGPGTRLTVT.

This clonotype was seen repeatedly, ten times or more. The chain is built from TRBV20-1 and TRBJ2-3, with D possibly TRBD1 on 5 matching bases. CDR3 length: 13 amino acids. Per germline, CDR1 DFQATT and CDR2 SNEGSKA (reference sequence). Trimming left V 1 base short and J 5 bases short, with 10 bases between. CDR3: CSARGGLGDTQYF. For the CDR3, the DNA is TGCAGTGCTAGAGGGGGCCTAGGAGATACGCAGTATTTT.

On this clonotype: A read error may explain this, as a much larger clone is one base away. This chain connects TRBV12-3 or TRBV12-4 to TRBJ2-2; a possible D gene is TRBD1 (6 bases). This CDR3 has 14 residues. This CDR3 is CASGLQGPTGELLF. CDR3 in DNA: TGTGCCAGCGGCCTGCAGGGGCCCACCGGGGAGCTGCTTTTT.

This clonotype was seen at least ten times. The chain couples TRBV12-3 or TRBV12-4 to TRBJ2-2, with a possible D match to TRBD1 (5 bases). V was shortened by 6 bases and J by 4 bases, with 18 bases between the two germline ends. This CDR3 has 16 amino acids. The CDR3 region has the DNA TGTGCCAGCAGACCCATCAGGGAACGCGGCACCGGGGAGCTGTTTTTT. Amino acid sequence: CASRPIRERGTGELFF.

This clonotype was found many times. The V and J genes are TRBV20-1 and TRBJ1-6, with TRBD1 as a possible D gene (6 bases). The CDR3 is made up of 15 amino acids. The V and J ends lost 0 bases and 10 bases respectively, with 16 bases between them. Germline assignment: CDR1 DFQATT and CDR2 SNEGSKA (reference sequence). The CDR3 DNA follows: TGCAGTGCTAGAGAGCACGTAGGGGGTTACTCACCCCTCCACTTT. Translation: CSAREHVGGYSPLHF.

There are many counts of this clonotype. This chain uses TRBV7-2 with TRBJ2-5, with TRBD1 identical over 8 bases. J gave up 5 bases and V 1 base, and 6 bases lay outside the gene matches. CDR1 is SGHTA, CDR2 FQGNSA, per germline. This CDR3 contains 15 residues. Here the CDR3 reads CASSLVRGRGETQYF. The CDR3 DNA reads as TGTGCCAGCAGCTTAGTCAGGGGGCGCGGGGAGACCCAGTACTTC.

This clonotype has ten or more counts. The CDR3 sequence: CASSQGQGALYEQYF. The CDR3 nucleotides read TGCGCCAGCAGCCAAGGTCAGGGGGCCCTCTACGAGCAGTACTTC. The chain recombines TRBV4-1 with TRBJ2-7; 8 positions agree with TRBD1. CDR1 MGHRA and CDR2 YSYEKL come from the germline V gene. The CDR3 has 15 residues. The ends lost 1 base at V and 3 bases at J; junction bases unmatched: 5.

This clonotype was counted at least ten times. The genes are TRBV7-9 and TRBJ2-4, with D perhaps matching TRBD1 or TRBD2 (5 bases each). The length of the CDR3 is 17 residues. Deletions cut 2 bases from V and 1 base from J, with 15 bases between. In germline, CDR1 is SEHNR, CDR2 FQNEAQ (reference sequence). DNA for the CDR3: TGTGCCAGCAGCTTATCGGGGCAGGGTTTGGCCAAAAACATTCAGTACTTC. It is translated as CASSLSGQGLAKNIQYF.

To note about this clonotype: Being one base from a much bigger clone, this may be a read error. The rearrangement links TRBV28 to TRBJ2-1; D possibly matches TRBD1 or TRBD2 (5 bases each). Germline V gene data show CDR1 as MDHEN and CDR2 as SYDVKM. CDR3 size: 17 residues. The CDR3 DNA reads TGTGCCAGCAGTCCGCCCCCAGGGACGGGCTCCTGCAATGAGCAGTTCTTC. Residues: CASSPPPGTGSCNEQFF.

The genes are TRBV27 and TRBJ2-2, with a tentative D call TRBD2 (5 bases). Germline V lookup: CDR1 MNHEY, CDR2 SMNVEV (reference sequence). The CDR3 sequence is 16 residues long. Deletions cut 3 bases from V and 6 bases from J, with 17 bases between. CDR3 DNA: TGTGCCAGCAGTTTCTCTCTAGCTATAAGGGCCGGGGAGCTGTTTTTT. This translates into CASSFSLAIRAGELFF.

J is TRBJ2-1 and V is TRBV11-2; TRBD2 aligns across 9 bases. With V trimmed by 2 bases and J by 6 bases, 8 bases remained unmatched. The CDR3 is made up of 16 amino acids. Per germline, CDR1 SGHAT and CDR2 FQNNGV. The CDR3 sequence is CASSLRLAGSFNEQFF. CDR3 in DNA: TGTGCCAGCAGCTTAAGGCTAGCGGGGAGTTTCAATGAGCAGTTCTTC.

In its sample, this clonotype was seen many times. This chain links TRBV28 with TRBJ2-1; 11 nucleotides align to TRBD2. Germline lookup yields CDR1 MDHEN and CDR2 SYDVKM. CDR3 length equals 15 residues. With V trimmed by 5 bases and J by 5 bases, 5 bases remained unmatched. The CDR3 coding sequence is TGTGCCAGCAGTCGTAGCGGGAGGGCCCACAATGAGCAGTTCTTC. As protein: CASSRSGRAHNEQFF.

At least ten counts were recorded for this clonotype. The chain carries TRBV7-9 and TRBJ1-6, with 9 bases matching TRBD1. Per the germline V gene, CDR1 is SEHNR and CDR2 is FQNEAQ (reference sequence). V gave up 5 bases and J gave up 6 bases; unmatched junction bases: 2. The CDR3 covers 14 residues. This chain's CDR3 is CASSTGGGNSPLHF. The CDR3 nucleotides are TGTGCCAGCAGCACAGGGGGCGGTAATTCACCCCTCCACTTT.

This rearrangement joins TRBV5-4 to TRBJ2-1; D is ambiguous. Looked up from germline, CDR1 is SGHNT and CDR2 is YYREEE (reference sequence). The CDR3 extends over 13 amino acids. V lost 10 bases and J lost 9, with 20 bases in between. The CDR3 spells CAEKDPSSSEQFF. CDR3 bases: TGTGCCGAAAAGGACCCGTCTTCGAGTGAGCAGTTCTTC.

This clonotype was observed at least ten times. The chain's CDR3 is CASSLSQGRYSYEQYF. CDR3 sequence (DNA): TGTGCCAGCAGTTTATCACAGGGAAGGTACTCCTACGAGCAGTACTTC. This chain uses TRBV28 with TRBJ2-7; the D gene is possibly TRBD1 (6 bases). CDR1 is MDHEN, CDR2 SYDVKM, per germline. The CDR3 covers 16 residues. V lost 1 base and J lost 0, with 13 bases in between. Filled out from reference TRBV28 and TRBJ2-7, the complete variable domain reads DVKVTQSSRYLVKRTGEKVFLECVQDMDHENMFWYRQDPGLGLRLIYFSYDVKMKEKGDIPEGYSVSREKKERFSLILESASTNQTSMYLCASSLSQGRYSYEQYFGPGTRLTVT.

This clonotype has at least ten counts. The chain has TRBV5-1 and TRBJ2-7; the D gene is possibly TRBD1 (6 bases). Germline V gives CDR1 SGHRS, CDR2 YFSETQ. The CDR3 runs to 15 residues. V was shortened by 4 bases and J by 2 bases, with 16 bases between the two germline ends. Here the CDR3 reads CASSHKGTPTYEQYF. For the CDR3, the DNA is TGCGCCAGCAGCCACAAAGGGACACCCACCTACGAGCAGTACTTC.

Note on this clonotype: This could be a read error, since a much larger clone is one nucleotide away. The chain combines TRBV13 with TRBJ2-3; 7 nucleotides line up with TRBD2. CDR3 length: 16 residues. Germline loops: CDR1 PRHDT, CDR2 FYEKMQ (reference sequence). In DNA, the CDR3 is TGTGCCAGCAGCCCAGCCCGGGGGGTTTACACAGATACGCAGTCTTTT. Its translation is CASSPARGVYTDTQSF.

This chain links TRBV19 with TRBJ2-1; TRBD2 agrees at 15 bases. The J segment lost 2 bases and the V segment lost 4 bases, leaving 0 bases of the junction unmatched. The germline V gene has CDR1 LNHDA and CDR2 SQIVND (reference sequence). This CDR3 comprises 16 residues. The CDR3 spells CASSRTSGRAYNEQFF. CDR3 nucleotide sequence: TGTGCCAGTAGTAGGACTAGCGGGAGGGCCTACAATGAGCAGTTCTTC.

This clonotype was counted many times. The gene calls are TRBV20-1 and TRBJ2-5, with TRBD1 matching over 8 bases. Per germline, CDR1 DFQATT and CDR2 SNEGSKA (reference sequence). This CDR3 is 13 amino acids long. V lost 3 bases, J lost 2 bases, and 2 bases stayed unmatched. The CDR3, as DNA: TGCAGTGCTAGGGACAGGGTTCAAGAGACCCAGTACTTC. It specifies CSARDRVQETQYF.

This clonotype was picked up a small number of times. The chain combines TRBV28 with TRBJ2-7; D remains unclear. The CDR3 consists of 11 residues. Trimming left V 4 bases short and J 6 bases short, with 7 bases between. Germline V gene sequence: CDR1 MDHEN, CDR2 SYDVKM. The CDR3 region has the DNA TGTGCCAGCAGTTCCCCATTCGAGCAGTACTTC. Translated, it gives CASSSPFEQYF.

There are many counts of this clonotype. The chain has TRBV19 and TRBJ2-7; the match to TRBD1 covers 7 bases. CDR1 and CDR2 from the germline V gene are LNHDA and SQIVND (reference sequence). The V and J ends lost 6 bases and 0 bases, in that order; junction bases with no gene match: 2. The CDR3 spans 13 residues. CDR3 in amino acids: CASSHRGSYEQYF. The CDR3 region has the DNA TGTGCCAGTAGCCACAGGGGCTCCTACGAGCAGTACTTC.

This clonotype has at least ten counts. The V call is TRBV27, the J call TRBJ2-5, with TRBD1 matching 9 bases. The CDR3 length is 14 residues. V lost 4 bases, J lost 5 bases, and 5 bases stayed unmatched. Germline V CDR1 and CDR2: MNHEY, SMNVEV (reference sequence). The CDR3: CASSSDRGWETQYF. CDR3 nucleotides: TGTGCCAGCAGTTCGGACAGGGGATGGGAGACCCAGTACTTC.

This clonotype was counted ten times or more. This chain connects TRBV11-1 to TRBJ2-7, with 12 nucleotides matching TRBD2. The germline gives CDR1 SGHAT, CDR2 FQDESV (reference sequence). V lost 0 bases to trimming and J lost 3 bases; unmatched junction nucleotides: 3. CDR3 length: 16 residues. The CDR3 protein is CASSLAGLAGIYEQYF. Here the CDR3 DNA reads TGTGCCAGCAGCTTAGCTGGACTAGCGGGAATCTACGAGCAGTACTTC.